Presented here are 10 T cell receptor beta chains from one specimen sequenced in a study of yellow fever vaccine responses in identical twins. TCRdb called the RT-PCR reads again in MiXCR, with one record for every CDR3 protein. This sample has about 6,900 distinct CDR3 sequences, with around 83% found just once. Sequenced here: T cells from blood (PBMCs), unsorted or a sorted subset (not recorded which), sampled before or after yellow fever vaccination (not recorded which). These receptors all stem from a woman in her late teens or twenties who received the yellow fever vaccine.

This chain uses TRBV20-1 with TRBJ2-2, with a weak D call TRBD1 (5 bases). V lost 1 base to trimming and J lost 6 bases, with 12 bases between them. The CDR3 covers 14 residues. Germline V gene lookup returns CDR1 DFQATT and CDR2 SNEGSKA (reference sequence). The CDR3 spells CSARGGQEAGELFF. CDR3 bases: TGCAGTGCTAGAGGGGGCCAGGAAGCCGGGGAGCTGTTTTTT.

V gene TRBV11-1 combines with J gene TRBJ1-6, with D unclear. This CDR3 has 15 amino acids. V lost 3 bases, J lost 7 bases, and 13 bases lay in between. CDR1 and CDR2 (germline): SGHAT, FQDESV (reference sequence). CDR3 bases: TGTGCCAGCAGCTTTGGCGGGGAAGTAAATTCACCCCTCCACTTT. This sequence encodes CASSFGGEVNSPLHF.

The rearrangement links TRBV7-6 to TRBJ2-3; D possibly corresponds to TRBD2 (5 bases). Trimming shortened V by 0 bases and J by 1 base, and 5 bases separated the two germline ends. Germline values: CDR1 SGHVS, CDR2 FNYEAQ. The CDR3 is 14 amino acids. The CDR3 DNA sequence: TGTGCCAGCAGCTTAGCCGGGGGCACAGATACGCAGTATTTT. It codes for CASSLAGGTDTQYF. The full variable domain, its missing parts supplied by reference TRBV7-6 and TRBJ2-3, is GAGVSQSPRYKVTKRGQDVALRCDPISGHVSLYWYRQALGQGPEFLTYFNYEAQQDKSGLPNDRFSAERPEGSISTLTIQRTEQRDSAMYRCASSLAGGTDTQYFGPGTRLTVL.

The chain links TRBV11-3 to TRBJ2-7; a possible D gene is TRBD2 (5 bases). Deletions cut 5 bases from V and 6 bases from J, with 23 bases between. Per the germline V gene, CDR1 is SGHNT and CDR2 is YENEEA. CDR3 size: 16 residues. The CDR3 here is CASSPGNRVSAREQYF. In DNA form, the CDR3 reads TGTGCCAGCAGCCCGGGAAATAGGGTTTCGGCGCGCGAGCAGTACTTC.

The CDR3 reads CASSQGWSGSLVYEQYF. DNA of the CDR3: TGCGCCAGCAGCCAAGGATGGTCCGGGTCTCTAGTGTACGAGCAGTACTTC. The chain carries TRBV4-3 and TRBJ2-7; D not certain. Trimming pared 1 base from V and 4 bases from J, leaving 20 bases between. Germline CDR1 is LGHNA and CDR2 is YSLEER. The CDR3 spans 17 residues.

The chain uses TRBV6-4 and TRBJ2-6, with D uncertain. Trimming left V 0 bases short and J 4 bases short, with 4 bases between. CDR1 and CDR2 from the germline V gene are MRHNA and SNTAGT. The CDR3 covers 14 residues. The CDR3 loop is CASSDSTGANVLTF. The CDR3, as DNA: TGTGCCAGCAGTGACTCAACAGGGGCCAACGTCCTGACTTTC.

The rearrangement links TRBV11-1 to TRBJ2-7; 8 nucleotides line up with TRBD1. Germline CDR1 and CDR2: SGHAT and FQDESV (reference sequence). After removal of 5 bases from V and 3 bases from J, the junction contained 6 bases not matched to a gene. The CDR3 loop spans 14 amino acids. The CDR3 DNA follows: TGTGCCAGCAGCCCCGAGACAGGGGACTACGAGCAGTACTTC. Translated: CASSPETGDYEQYF.

In its sample, this clonotype was seen once. The genes are TRBV19 and TRBJ2-1; TRBD2 agrees at 11 bases. The CDR3 covers 15 residues. CDR1 is LNHDA and CDR2 is SQIVND in the germline V gene (reference sequence). V shed 6 bases, J shed 4 bases, and the junction held 5 bases outside the gene matches. CDR3 region: CASRTGTSGYNEQFF. The CDR3 bases are TGTGCCAGTAGGACCGGGACTAGCGGATACAATGAGCAGTTCTTC.

There are a few counts of this clonotype. J is TRBJ2-3 and V is TRBV28, with unresolved D. CDR3 size: 11 residues. V was trimmed by 6 bases and J by 6 bases, leaving 7 bases between them. Germline assignment: CDR1 MDHEN and CDR2 SYDVKM. The CDR3 region is CASSLADTQYF. CDR3 coding DNA: TGTGCCAGCAGCTTGGCGGATACGCAGTATTTT.

Here the CDR3 reads CAISGTEVTEAFF. The CDR3 DNA follows: TGTGCCATCAGTGGGACAGAGGTCACTGAAGCTTTCTTT. This sequence joins TRBV10-3 and TRBJ1-1; D might be TRBD1 (6 bases). Germline CDR1 ENHRY, CDR2 SYGVKD. There are 13 residues in the CDR3. The V and J ends lost 4 bases and 4 bases respectively, with 10 bases between them.